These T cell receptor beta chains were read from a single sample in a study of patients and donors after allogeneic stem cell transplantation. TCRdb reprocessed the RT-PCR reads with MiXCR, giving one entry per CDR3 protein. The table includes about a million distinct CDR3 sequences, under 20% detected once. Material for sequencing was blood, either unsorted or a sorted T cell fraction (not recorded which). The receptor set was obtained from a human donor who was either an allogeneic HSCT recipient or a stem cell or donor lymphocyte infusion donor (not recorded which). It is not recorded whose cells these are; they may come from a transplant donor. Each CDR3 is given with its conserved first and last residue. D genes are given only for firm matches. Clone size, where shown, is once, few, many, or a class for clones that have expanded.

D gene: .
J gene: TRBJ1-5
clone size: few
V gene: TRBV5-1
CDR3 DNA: TGCGCCAGCAGCTTGGGGGGTCCTCGTAGCAATCAGCCCCAGCATTTT
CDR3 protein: CASSLGGPRSNQPQHF

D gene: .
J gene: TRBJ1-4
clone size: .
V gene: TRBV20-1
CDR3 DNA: TGCAGTGCTAGAGACAGGAAATTCGGTAGACTGTTTTTT
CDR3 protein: CSARDRKFGRLFF

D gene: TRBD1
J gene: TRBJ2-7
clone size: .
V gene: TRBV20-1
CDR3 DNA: TGCAGTGCTACCAGGACAGGGCTTTGGTACGAGCAGTACTTC
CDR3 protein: CSATRTGLWYEQYF

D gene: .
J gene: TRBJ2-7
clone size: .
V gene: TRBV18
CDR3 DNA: TGTGCCAGCTCACCCAGATCGGGGAAGCAGTACTTC
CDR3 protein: CASSPRSGKQYF

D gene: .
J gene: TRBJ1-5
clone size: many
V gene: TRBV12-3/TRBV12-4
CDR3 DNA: TGTGCCAGCAGCTTCCGCCACGGTTTCAATCAGCCCCAGCATTTT
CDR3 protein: CASSFRHGFNQPQHF

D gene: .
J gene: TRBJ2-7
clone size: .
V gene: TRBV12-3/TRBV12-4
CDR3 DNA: TGTGCCAACCACCGACTAGCCTACGAGCAGTACTTC
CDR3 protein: CANHRLAYEQYF

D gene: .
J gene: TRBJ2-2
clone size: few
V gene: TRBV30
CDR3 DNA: TGTGCCTGGAGTCTAGCGACCGGGGAGCTGTTTTTT
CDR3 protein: CAWSLATGELFF

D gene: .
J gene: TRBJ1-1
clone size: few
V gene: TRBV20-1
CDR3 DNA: TGCAGTGCTATTAGAGGCAGGACTGAAGCTTTCTTT
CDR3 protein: CSAIRGRTEAFF

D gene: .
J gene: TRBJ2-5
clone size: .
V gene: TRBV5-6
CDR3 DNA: TGTGCCACCTCCTTTAGAGGACGGCAAGAGACCCAGTACTTC
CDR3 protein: CATSFRGRQETQYF

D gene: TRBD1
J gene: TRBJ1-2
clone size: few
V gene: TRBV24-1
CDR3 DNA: TGTGCCACCAGTGACAGGGGGCTTGGCTACACCTTC
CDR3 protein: CATSDRGLGYTF

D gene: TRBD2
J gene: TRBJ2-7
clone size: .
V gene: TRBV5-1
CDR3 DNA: TGCGCCAGCAGCCCCCTGGGGACTAGCGTCTACGAGCAGTACTTC
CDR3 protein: CASSPLGTSVYEQYF

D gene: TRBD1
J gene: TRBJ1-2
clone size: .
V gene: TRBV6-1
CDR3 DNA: TGTGCCAGCAGTACCGGGACAGGGGATACACTCTACACCTTC
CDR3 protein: CASSTGTGDTLYTF

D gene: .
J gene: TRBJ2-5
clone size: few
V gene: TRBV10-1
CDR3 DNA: TGCGCCAGCTCTTCGTATCAACTGACGTACCAAGAGACCCAGTACTTC
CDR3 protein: CASSSYQLTYQETQYF

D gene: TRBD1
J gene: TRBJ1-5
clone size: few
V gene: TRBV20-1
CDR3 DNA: TGCAGTGCTCTAACCCAGGGGGACTACAATCAGCCCCAGCATTTT
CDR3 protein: CSALTQGDYNQPQHF

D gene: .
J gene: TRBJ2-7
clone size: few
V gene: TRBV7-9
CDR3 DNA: TGTGCCAGCAGCGACCACTCCTACGAGCAGTACTTC
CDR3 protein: CASSDHSYEQYF

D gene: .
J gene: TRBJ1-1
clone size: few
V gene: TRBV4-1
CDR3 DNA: TGCGCCAGCAGCCACCTGGCCGGCACAGCCAACATGAACACTGAAGCTTTCTTT
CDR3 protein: CASSHLAGTANMNTEAFF

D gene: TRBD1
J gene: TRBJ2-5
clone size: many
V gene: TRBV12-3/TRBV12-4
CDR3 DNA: TGTGCCAGCAGTGCCGGGACAGGGAGAGAGACCCAGTACTTC
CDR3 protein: CASSAGTGRETQYF

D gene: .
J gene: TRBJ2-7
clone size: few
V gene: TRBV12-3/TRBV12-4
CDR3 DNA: TGTGCCAGCAGAGGAGAATCCTCCTACGAGCAGTACTTC
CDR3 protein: CASRGESSYEQYF

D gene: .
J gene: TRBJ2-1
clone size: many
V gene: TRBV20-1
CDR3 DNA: TGCAGTGCTAGGAGGGGGGGGCCCTACAATGAGCAGTTCTTC
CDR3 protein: CSARRGGPYNEQFF

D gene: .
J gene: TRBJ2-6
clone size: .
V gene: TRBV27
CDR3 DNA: TGTGCCAGCAGTTTAGATAGTGCGGCTGCTAACTCTGGGGCCAACGTCCTGACTTTC
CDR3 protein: CASSLDSAAANSGANVLTF

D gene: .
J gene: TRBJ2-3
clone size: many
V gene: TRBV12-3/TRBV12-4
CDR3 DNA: TGTGCCAGCCGTAAGTCTAGCACAGATACGCAGTATTTT
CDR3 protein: CASRKSSTDTQYF

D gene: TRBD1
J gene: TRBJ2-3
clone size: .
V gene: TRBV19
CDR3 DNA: TGTGCCAGTAGTATGCCCCGACAGGGAGTGGATACGCAGTATTTT
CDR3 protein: CASSMPRQGVDTQYF

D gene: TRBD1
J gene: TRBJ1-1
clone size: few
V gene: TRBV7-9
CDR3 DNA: TGTGCCAGCAGAAACAACCGGGACAGGGTGGCTGAAGCTTTCTTT
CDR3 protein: CASRNNRDRVAEAFF

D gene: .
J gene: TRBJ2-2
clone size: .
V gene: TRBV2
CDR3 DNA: TGTGCCAGCCGGAGCCAGATCGACACCGGGGAGCTGTTTTTT
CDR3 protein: CASRSQIDTGELFF

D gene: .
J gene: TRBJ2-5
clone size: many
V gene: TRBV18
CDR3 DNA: TGTGCCAGCTCACCACCGGAAGAGACCCAGTACTTC
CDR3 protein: CASSPPEETQYF

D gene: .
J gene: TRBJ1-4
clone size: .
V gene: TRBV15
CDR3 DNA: TGTGCCACCAGCAGAGGTACGGATGAAAAACTGTTTTTT
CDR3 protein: CATSRGTDEKLFF

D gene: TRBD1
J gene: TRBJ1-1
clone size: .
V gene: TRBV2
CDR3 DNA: TGTGCCAGCAGTGAGTCAGGGGGGAACACTGAAGCTTTCTTT
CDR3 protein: CASSESGGNTEAFF

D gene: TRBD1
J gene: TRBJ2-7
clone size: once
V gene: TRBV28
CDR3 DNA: TGTGCCAGCAGGCGTCACCGGGACAGGGCATTCTACGAGCAGTACTTC
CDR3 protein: CASRRHRDRAFYEQYF

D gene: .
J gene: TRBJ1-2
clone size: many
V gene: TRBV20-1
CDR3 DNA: TGCAGTGCTAGAGAGGACGGGGCCGGTCTCTATGGCTACACCTTC
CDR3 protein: CSAREDGAGLYGYTF

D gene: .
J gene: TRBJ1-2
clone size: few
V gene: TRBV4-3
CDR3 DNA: TGCGCCAGCAGCCAAGATGGGGGAGGCTATGGCTACACCTTC
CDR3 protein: CASSQDGGGYGYTF

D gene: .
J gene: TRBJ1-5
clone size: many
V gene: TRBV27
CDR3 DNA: TGTGCCAGCAGTTCAGGAGGGGGCAATCAGCCCCAGCATTTT
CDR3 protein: CASSSGGGNQPQHF

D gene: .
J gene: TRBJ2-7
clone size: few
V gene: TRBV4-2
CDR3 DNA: TGTGCCAGCAGCCAAGTTGTCGGGCTGAACTACGAGCAGTACTTC
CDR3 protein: CASSQVVGLNYEQYF

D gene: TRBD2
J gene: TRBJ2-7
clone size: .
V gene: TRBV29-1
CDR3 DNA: TGCAGCGTTGAAGATAGCACTAGCGGGAGATACGAGCAGTACTTC
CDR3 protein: CSVEDSTSGRYEQYF

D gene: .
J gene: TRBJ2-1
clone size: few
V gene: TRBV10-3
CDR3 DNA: TGTGCCATCAGTGTCAGCGGGAATGAGCAGTTCTTC
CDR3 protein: CAISVSGNEQFF

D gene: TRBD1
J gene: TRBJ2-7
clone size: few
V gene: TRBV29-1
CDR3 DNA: TGCAGCGCTCACAGGGGCTACGAGCAGTACTTC
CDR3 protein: CSAHRGYEQYF

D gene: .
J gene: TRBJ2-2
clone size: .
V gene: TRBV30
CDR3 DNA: TGTGCCTGGAGTCCCTACCCCGGGGAGCTGTTTTTT
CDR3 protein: CAWSPYPGELFF

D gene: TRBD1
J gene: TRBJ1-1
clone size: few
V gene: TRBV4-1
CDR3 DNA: TGCGCCAGCAGCCAAGCACAGGGGAGTATTTGGGAAGCTTTCTTT
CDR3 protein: CASSQAQGSIWEAFF

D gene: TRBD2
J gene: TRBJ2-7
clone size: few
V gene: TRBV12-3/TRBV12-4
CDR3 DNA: TGTGCCAGCAGTTCCCCCTCGGGGAGGGGCGAGCAGTACTTC
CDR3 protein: CASSSPSGRGEQYF

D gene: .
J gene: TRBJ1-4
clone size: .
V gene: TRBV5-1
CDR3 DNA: TGCGCCAGCAGCTGGACGAACAGGGAAGAAAAACTGTTTTTT
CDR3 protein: CASSWTNREEKLFF

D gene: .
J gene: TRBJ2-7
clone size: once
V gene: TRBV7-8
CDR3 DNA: TGTGCCAGCAGCTTAGTGCAGGGATTCCACGAGCAGTACTTC
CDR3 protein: CASSLVQGFHEQYF

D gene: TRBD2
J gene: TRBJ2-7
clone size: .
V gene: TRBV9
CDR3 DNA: TGTGCCAGCAGCCCCGATGGCGGGAGCTCCTACGAGCAGTACTTC
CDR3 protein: CASSPDGGSSYEQYF

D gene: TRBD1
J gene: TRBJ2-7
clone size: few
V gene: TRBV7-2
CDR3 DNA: TGTGCCAGCAGCGAAAACCGGGACAGGGTCACCTACGAGCAGTACTTC
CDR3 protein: CASSENRDRVTYEQYF

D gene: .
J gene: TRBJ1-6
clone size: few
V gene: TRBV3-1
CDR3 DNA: TGTGCCAGCAGCCAGGGCAGGGGATGGTCACCCCTCCACTTT
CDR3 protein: CASSQGRGWSPLHF

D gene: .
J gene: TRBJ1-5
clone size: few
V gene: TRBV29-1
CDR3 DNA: TGCAGCTTGGGGGCGGACAGAGGAAAAGGTCAGCCCCAGCATTTT
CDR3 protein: CSLGADRGKGQPQHF

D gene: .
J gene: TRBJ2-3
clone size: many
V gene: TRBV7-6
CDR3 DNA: TGTGCCAGCGCCCAAGAAAGAGGAACAGATACGCAGTATTTT
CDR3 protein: CASAQERGTDTQYF

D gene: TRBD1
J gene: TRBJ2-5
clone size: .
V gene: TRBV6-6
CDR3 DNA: TGTGCCAGCATTGACAGGGGAGAGACCCAGTACTTC
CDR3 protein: CASIDRGETQYF

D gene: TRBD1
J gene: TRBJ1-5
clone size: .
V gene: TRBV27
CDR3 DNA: TGTGCCAGCAGCCTAATACCCCGACAGGGAGAATACAATCAGCCCCAGCATTTT
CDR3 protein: CASSLIPRQGEYNQPQHF